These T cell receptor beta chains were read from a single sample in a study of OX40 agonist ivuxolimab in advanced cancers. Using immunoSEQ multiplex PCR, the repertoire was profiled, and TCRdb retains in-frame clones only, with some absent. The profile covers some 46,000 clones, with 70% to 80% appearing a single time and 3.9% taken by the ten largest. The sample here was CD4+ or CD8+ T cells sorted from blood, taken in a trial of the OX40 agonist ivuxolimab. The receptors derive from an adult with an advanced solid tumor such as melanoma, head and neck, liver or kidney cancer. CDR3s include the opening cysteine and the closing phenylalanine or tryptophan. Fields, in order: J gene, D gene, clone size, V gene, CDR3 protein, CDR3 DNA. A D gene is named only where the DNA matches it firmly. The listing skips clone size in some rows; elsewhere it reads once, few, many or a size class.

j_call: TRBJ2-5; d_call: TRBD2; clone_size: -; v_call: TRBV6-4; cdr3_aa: CASSPGLAAQETQYF; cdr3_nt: TGTGCCAGCAGCCCTGGACTAGCGGCCCAAGAGACCCAGTACTTC
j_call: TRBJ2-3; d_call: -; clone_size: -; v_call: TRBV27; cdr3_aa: CASSLRLAKTDTQYF; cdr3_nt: TGTGCCAGCAGTTTGAGGCTAGCCAAGACAGATACGCAGTATTTT
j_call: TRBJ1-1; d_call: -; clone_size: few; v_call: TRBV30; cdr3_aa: CAWSQISTEAFF; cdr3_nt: TGTGCCTGGAGTCAGATCAGCACTGAAGCTTTCTTT
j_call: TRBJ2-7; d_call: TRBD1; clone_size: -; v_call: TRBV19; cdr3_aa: CASKGTGGYEQYF; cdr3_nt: TGTGCCAGTAAGGGGACAGGGGGCTACGAGCAGTACTTC
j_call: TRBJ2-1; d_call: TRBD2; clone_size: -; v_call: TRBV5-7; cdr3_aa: CASSLVEEREGNEQFF; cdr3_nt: TGTGCCAGCAGCCTGGTAGAGGAGCGGGAGGGCAATGAGCAGTTCTTC
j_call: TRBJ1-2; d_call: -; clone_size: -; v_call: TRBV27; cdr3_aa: CASSTSFDRKTYGYTF; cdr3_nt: TGTGCCAGCAGTACCTCATTTGACAGAAAAACCTATGGCTACACCTTC
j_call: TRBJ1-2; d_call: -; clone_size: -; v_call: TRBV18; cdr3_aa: CASSPPSIGDGYTF; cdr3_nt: TGTGCCAGCTCACCACCGAGTATCGGGGATGGCTACACCTTC
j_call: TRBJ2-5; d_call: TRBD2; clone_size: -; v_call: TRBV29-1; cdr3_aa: CSVKRGGEETQYF; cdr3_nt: TGCAGCGTTAAGCGGGGGGGTGAGGAGACCCAGTACTTC
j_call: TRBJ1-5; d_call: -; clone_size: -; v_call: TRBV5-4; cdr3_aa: CASSLRRLPSNQPQHF; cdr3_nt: TGTGCCAGCAGCTTGAGGCGCCTCCCTAGCAATCAGCCCCAGCATTTT
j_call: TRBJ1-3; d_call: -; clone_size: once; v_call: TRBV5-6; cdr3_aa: CASSWGRGSSSGNTIYF; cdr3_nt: TGTGCCAGCAGTTGGGGGCGAGGCTCAAGCTCTGGAAACACCATATATTTT
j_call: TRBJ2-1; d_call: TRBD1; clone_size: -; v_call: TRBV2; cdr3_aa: CASNPVPGGSYNEQFF; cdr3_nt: TGTGCCAGCAATCCAGTTCCAGGGGGCTCCTACAATGAGCAGTTCTTC
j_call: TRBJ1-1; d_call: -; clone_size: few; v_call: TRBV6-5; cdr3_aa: CASRYGDTSTEAFF; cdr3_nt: TGTGCCAGCAGGTACGGGGACACCTCCACTGAAGCTTTCTTT
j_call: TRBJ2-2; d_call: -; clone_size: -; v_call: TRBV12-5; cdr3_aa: CASGLGLANTGELFF; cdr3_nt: TGTGCTAGTGGTTTGGGCCTGGCGAACACCGGGGAGCTGTTTTTT
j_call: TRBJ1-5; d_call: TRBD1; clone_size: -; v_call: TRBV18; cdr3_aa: CASSQKDRVQSQQPQHF; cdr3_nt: TGTGCCAGCTCACAAAAGGACAGGGTTCAATCGCAACAGCCCCAGCATTTT
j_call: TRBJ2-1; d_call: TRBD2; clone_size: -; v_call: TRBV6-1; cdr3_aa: CAICAGLAGVNEQFF; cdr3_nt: TGTGCCATATGCGCGGGACTAGCGGGGGTCAATGAGCAGTTCTTC
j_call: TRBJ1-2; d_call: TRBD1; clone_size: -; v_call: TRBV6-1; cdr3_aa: CASREGTGASYGYTF; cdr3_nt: TGTGCCAGCAGGGAGGGGACAGGAGCGAGCTATGGCTACACCTTC
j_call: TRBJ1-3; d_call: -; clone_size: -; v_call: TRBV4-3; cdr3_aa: CASSQERGRSGNTIYF; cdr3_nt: TGCGCCAGCAGCCAAGAACGAGGCCGCTCTGGAAACACCATATATTTT
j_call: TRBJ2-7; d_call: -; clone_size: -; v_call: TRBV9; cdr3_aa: CASSAFRDSYEQYF; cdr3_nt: TGTGCCAGCAGCGCTTTCAGGGACTCCTACGAGCAGTACTTC
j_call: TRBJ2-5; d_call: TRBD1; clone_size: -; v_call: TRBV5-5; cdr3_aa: CASSPGQLPQETQYF; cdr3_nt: TGTGCCAGCAGCCCGGGACAGCTTCCCCAGGAGACCCAGTACTTC
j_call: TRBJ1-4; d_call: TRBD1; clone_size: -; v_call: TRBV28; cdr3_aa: CASSLDRATNEKLFF; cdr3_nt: TGTGCCAGCAGTTTAGACAGGGCAACTAATGAAAAACTGTTTTTT
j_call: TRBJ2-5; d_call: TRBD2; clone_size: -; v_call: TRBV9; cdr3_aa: CASSIRGGVVETQYF; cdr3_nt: TGTGCCAGCAGCATCCGGGGGGGCGTTGTAGAGACCCAGTACTTC
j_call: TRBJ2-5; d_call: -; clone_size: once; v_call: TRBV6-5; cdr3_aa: CASSQDRRRQETQYF; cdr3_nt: TGTGCCAGCAGCCAAGACAGGAGGAGACAAGAGACCCAGTACTTC
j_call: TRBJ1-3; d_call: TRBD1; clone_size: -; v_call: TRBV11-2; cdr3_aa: CASSFWDRGHGNTIYF; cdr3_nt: TGTGCCAGCAGCTTCTGGGACAGGGGGCATGGAAACACCATATATTTT
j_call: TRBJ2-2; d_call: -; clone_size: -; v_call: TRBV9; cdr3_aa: CASSVLASGGELFF; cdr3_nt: TGTGCCAGCAGCGTACTAGCATCGGGCGGGGAGCTGTTTTTT
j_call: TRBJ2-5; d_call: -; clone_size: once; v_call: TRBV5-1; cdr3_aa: CASSTVGWETQYF; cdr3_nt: TGCGCCAGCAGCACCGTAGGGTGGGAGACCCAGTACTTC
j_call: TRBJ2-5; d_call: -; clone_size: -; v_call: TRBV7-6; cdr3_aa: CASSLVRPLPRASGETQYF; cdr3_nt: TGTGCCAGCAGCTTAGTAAGGCCTCTCCCCCGGGCCTCCGGGGAGACCCAGTACTTC
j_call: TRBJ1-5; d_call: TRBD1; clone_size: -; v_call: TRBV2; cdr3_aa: CASTSTGGKNQPQHF; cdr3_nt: TGTGCCAGCACTTCGACAGGGGGCAAAAATCAGCCCCAGCATTTT
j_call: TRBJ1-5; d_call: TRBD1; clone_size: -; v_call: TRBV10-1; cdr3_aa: CASNPKGGQATNSNQPQHF; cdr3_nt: TGCGCCAGCAACCCGAAGGGGGGACAGGCAACGAATAGCAATCAGCCCCAGCATTTT
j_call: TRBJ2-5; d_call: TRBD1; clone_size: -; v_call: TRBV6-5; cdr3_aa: CASSYSGQVVQETQYF; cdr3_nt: TGTGCCAGCAGTTACTCGGGACAGGTCGTTCAAGAGACCCAGTACTTC
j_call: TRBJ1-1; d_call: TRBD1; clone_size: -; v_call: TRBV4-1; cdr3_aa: CASSQGPGTGMNTEAFF; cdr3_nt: TGCGCCAGCAGCCAAGGACCTGGGACAGGTATGAACACTGAAGCTTTCTTT
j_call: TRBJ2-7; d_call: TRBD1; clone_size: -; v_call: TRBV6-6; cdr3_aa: CASSRRQGFYF; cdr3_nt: TGTGCCAGCAGTAGGAGACAGGGATTCTACTTC
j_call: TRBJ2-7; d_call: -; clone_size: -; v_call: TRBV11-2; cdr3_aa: CASRVGTAYEQYF; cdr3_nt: TGTGCCAGCAGGGTCGGGACTGCCTACGAGCAGTACTTC
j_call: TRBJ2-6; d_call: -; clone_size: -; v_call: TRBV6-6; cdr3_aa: CASMLLGGANVLTF; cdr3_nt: TGTGCCAGCATGCTCCTTGGAGGGGCCAACGTCCTGACTTTC
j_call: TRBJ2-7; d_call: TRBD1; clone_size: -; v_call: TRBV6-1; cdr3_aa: CASRHRDSYEQYF; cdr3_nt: TGTGCCAGCAGGCACAGGGACAGCTACGAGCAGTACTTC
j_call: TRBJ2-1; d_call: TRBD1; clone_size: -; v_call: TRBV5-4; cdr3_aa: CASSLGLKGALRNEQFF; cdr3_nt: TGTGCCAGCAGCTTGGGACTTAAGGGGGCTCTACGCAATGAGCAGTTCTTC
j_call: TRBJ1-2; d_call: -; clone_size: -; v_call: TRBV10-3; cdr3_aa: CAINGLSNYGYTF; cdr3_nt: TGTGCCATCAACGGACTTTCTAACTATGGCTACACCTTC
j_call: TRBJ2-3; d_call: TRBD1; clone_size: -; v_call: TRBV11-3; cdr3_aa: CASSLGQGPTDTQYF; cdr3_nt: TGTGCCAGCAGTTTGGGACAGGGGCCCACAGATACGCAGTATTTT
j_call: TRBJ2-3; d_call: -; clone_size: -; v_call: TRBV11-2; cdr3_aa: CASSLWQSPSTDTQYF; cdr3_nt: TGTGCCAGCAGCTTATGGCAGAGCCCTAGCACAGATACGCAGTATTTT
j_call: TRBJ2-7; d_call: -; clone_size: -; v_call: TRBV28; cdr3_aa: CASSTQWGGEQYF; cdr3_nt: TGTGCCAGCAGTACCCAGTGGGGTGGCGAGCAGTACTTC
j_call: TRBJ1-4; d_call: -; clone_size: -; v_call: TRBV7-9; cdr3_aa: CASSILGAGGEKLFF; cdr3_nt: TGTGCCAGCAGCATCCTGGGGGCTGGAGGTGAAAAACTGTTTTTT
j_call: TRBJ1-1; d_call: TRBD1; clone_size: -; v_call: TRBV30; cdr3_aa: CAWSVKDRVNTEAFF; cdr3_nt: TGTGCCTGGAGTGTAAAGGACAGGGTTAACACTGAAGCTTTCTTT
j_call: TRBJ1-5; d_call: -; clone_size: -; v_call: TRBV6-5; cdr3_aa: CASSYSTSSQPQHF; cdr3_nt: TGTGCCAGCAGTTACAGTACATCGAGCCAGCCCCAGCATTTT
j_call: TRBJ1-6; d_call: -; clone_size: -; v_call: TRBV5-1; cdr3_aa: CASTPRDSYNSPLHF; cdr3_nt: TGCGCCAGCACCCCGAGGGACTCCTATAATTCACCCCTCCACTTT
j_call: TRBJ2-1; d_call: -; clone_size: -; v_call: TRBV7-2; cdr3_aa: CASSFQQYNEQFF; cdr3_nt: TGTGCCAGCAGCTTTCAACAGTACAATGAGCAGTTCTTC
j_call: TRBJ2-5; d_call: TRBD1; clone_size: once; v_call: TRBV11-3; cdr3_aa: CASSSRGRETQYF; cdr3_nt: TGTGCCAGCAGCTCCAGGGGGCGTGAGACCCAGTACTTC
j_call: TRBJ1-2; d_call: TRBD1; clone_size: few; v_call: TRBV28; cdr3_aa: CASSLWDRGRPYGYTF; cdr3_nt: TGTGCCAGCAGTTTATGGGACAGGGGGCGCCCCTATGGCTACACCTTC
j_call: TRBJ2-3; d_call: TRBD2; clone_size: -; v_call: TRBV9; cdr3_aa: CASSVPRPPSGGRTDTQYF; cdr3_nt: TGTGCCAGCAGCGTCCCCCGTCCCCCTAGCGGGGGCCGCACAGATACGCAGTATTTT
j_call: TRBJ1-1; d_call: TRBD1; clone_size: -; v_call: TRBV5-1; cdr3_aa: CASTGQGAMNTEAFF; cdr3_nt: TGCGCCAGCACCGGACAGGGGGCAATGAACACTGAAGCTTTCTTT
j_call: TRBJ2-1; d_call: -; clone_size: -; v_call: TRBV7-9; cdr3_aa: CASSLGSINEQFF; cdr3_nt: TGTGCCAGCAGCTTAGGCAGTATCAATGAGCAGTTCTTC
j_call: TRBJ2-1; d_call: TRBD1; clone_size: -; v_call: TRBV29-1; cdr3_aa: CSFTGARDEQFF; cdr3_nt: TGCAGCTTTACAGGGGCTCGCGATGAGCAGTTCTTC